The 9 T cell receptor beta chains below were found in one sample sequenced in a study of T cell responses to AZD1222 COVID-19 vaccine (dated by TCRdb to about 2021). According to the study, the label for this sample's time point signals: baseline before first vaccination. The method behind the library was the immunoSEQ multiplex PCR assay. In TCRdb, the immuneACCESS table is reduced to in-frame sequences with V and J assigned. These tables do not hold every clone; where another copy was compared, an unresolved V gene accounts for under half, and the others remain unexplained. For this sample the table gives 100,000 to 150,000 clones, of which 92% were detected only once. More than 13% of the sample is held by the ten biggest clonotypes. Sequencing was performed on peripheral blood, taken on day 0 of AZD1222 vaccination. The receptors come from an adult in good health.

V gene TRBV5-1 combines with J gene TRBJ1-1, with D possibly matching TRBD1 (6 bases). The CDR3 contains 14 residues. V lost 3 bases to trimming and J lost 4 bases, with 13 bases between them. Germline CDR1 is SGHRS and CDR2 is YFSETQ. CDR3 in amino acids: CASSSLDRITEAFF. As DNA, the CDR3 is TGCGCCAGCAGCTCTCTAGACAGGATCACTGAAGCTTTCTTT.

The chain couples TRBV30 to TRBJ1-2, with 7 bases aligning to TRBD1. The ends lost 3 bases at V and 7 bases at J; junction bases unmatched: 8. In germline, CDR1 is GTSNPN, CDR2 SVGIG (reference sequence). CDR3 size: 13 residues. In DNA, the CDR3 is TGTGCCTGGAGCCAGGGGGTGCGTTTTGGCTACACCTTC. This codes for CAWSQGVRFGYTF.

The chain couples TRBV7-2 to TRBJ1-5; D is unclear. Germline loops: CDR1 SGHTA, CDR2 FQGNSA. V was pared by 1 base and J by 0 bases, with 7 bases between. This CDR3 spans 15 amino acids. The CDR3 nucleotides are TGTGCCAGCAGCTTAGATCAGAATAGCAATCAGCCCCAGCATTTT. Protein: CASSLDQNSNQPQHF.

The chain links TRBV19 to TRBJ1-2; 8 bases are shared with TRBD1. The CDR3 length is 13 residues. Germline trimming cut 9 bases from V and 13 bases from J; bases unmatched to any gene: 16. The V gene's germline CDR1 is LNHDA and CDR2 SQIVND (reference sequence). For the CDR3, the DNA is TGTGCCAGCAAGGTGGGGGCAGGGGGCTCGTGCACCTTC. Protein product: CASKVGAGGSCTF.

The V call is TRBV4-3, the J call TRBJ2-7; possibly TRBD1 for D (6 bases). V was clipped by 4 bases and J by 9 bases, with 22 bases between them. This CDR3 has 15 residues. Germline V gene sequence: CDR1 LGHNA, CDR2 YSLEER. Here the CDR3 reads CASSPTTGIFVGQYF. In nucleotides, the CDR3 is TGCGCCAGCAGCCCCACAACAGGGATCTTCGTCGGGCAGTACTTC.

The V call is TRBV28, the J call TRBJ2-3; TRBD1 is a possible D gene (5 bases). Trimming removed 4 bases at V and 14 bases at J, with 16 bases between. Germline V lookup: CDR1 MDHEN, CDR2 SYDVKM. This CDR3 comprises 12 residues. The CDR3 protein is CASSSGPGHLYF. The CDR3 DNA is TGTGCCAGCAGTTCGGGTCCAGGGCATCTGTATTTT.

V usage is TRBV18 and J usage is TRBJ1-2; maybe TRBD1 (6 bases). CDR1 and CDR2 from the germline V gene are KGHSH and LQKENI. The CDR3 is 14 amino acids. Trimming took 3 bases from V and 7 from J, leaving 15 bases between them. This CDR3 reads CASSPAQGMGGYTF. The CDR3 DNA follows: TGTGCCAGCTCACCTGCACAGGGAATGGGTGGCTACACCTTC.

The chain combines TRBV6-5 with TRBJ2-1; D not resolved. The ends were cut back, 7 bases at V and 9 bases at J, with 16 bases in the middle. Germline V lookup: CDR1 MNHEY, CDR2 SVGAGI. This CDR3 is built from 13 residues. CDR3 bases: TGTGCCAGCACCCGAGCCCGTTCGGGTGAGCAGTTCTTC. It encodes CASTRARSGEQFF.

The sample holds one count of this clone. CDR3 nucleotides: TGTGCCAGCAGCCAACGACAGACTGGGGCCAACGTCCTGACTTTC. Its translation: CASSQRQTGANVLTF. The chain joins TRBV3-1 (or the pseudogene TRBV3-2) to TRBJ2-6; D possibly corresponds to TRBD1 (5 bases). The CDR3 length is 15 residues. Germline CDR1 is LGHDT and CDR2 is YNNKEL (reference sequence). V gave up 2 bases and J gave up 2 bases, with 7 bases separating them.